The entry that follows covers one T cell receptor (beta chain) sequence. The CDR3 loop spans 15 amino acids. Per the germline V gene, CDR1 is LNHDA and CDR2 is SQIVND (reference sequence). Trimming took 4 bases from V and 7 from J; bases not matched to a gene: 9. The authors' processing: Reference gene primers were amplified, and this amplification served to estimate nucleated cell counts. Here immunoSEQ multiplex PCR was the method, and the copy in TCRdb shows in-frame clones only, minus some. That table is the source of V, J and clone size, and D and trimming were worked out from the DNA. The sample records fewer than 400,000 clones, less than 85% being singletons. The data originate from a study of blood T cell repertoires in COVID-19. Study context: Some COVID-19 samples were acute and others convalescent; all came from the United States, Italy and Spain.

This clonotype was sampled from a woman between 18 and 29 years old with acute or convalescent COVID-19. What was sequenced was peripheral blood. V usage is TRBV19 and J usage is TRBJ2-5, with TRBD1 matching 10 bases. CDR3 protein: CASSSTSGQGTTQYF. CDR3 sequence (DNA): TGTGCCAGTAGTAGCACGTCGGGACAGGGGACGACCCAGTACTTC.